A single sample gave rise to the 2 T cell receptor beta chains below, sequenced in a study of T cell repertoires in cytomegalovirus infection (dated by TCRdb to about 2019). The reads were generated on an Illumina HiSeq 1500. TCRdb passed the public sequencing reads through fastp at Q25 and MiXCR, retaining productive beta sequences. Each record represents a unique CDR3 protein, reported with the most common genes and DNA among its rows. This sample comprises around 490,000 distinct CDR3 sequences, about 30% of them detected only once. In total, the top ten clones hold under 15% of the sample. Material: PBMCs. The receptors originated from a human donor in good health (CMV status not recorded). Some clones in this sample may be carry-over from other donors' samples.

This clonotype was detected ten times or more. V is TRBV7-6 and J is TRBJ1-2; 11 bases agree with TRBD1. In germline, CDR1 is SGHVS, CDR2 FNYEAQ. V gave up 4 bases and J gave up 6 bases; unmatched junction bases: 4. This CDR3 comprises 14 residues. The CDR3 sequence is CASSSPDRGHGYTF. CDR3 DNA sequence: TGTGCCAGCAGCTCACCGGACAGGGGGCATGGCTACACCTTC. Drawing the rest from reference TRBV7-6 and TRBJ1-2, the complete variable domain is GAGVSQSPRYKVTKRGQDVALRCDPISGHVSLYWYRQALGQGPEFLTYFNYEAQQDKSGLPNDRFSAERPEGSISTLTIQRTEQRDSAMYRCASSSPDRGHGYTFGSGTRLTVV.

This chain joins TRBV12-3 or TRBV12-4 and TRBJ2-7, with a weak D call TRBD1 (6 bases). CDR3 length: 13 residues. V was shortened by 8 bases and J by 2 bases, with 13 bases between the two germline ends. The CDR3 coding sequence is TGTGCCAGCGGCTGGGGGCCTACCTACGAGCAGTACTTC. Its translation: CASGWGPTYEQYF.